The present T cell receptor beta chain was sequenced within a study of cytomegalovirus exposure and HLA in healthy donors. Points on this clone: The target antigen is unknown.

The PCR employed 60 Vbeta primers together with 13 Jbeta primers. Assay used: immunoSEQ multiplex PCR; TCRdb lists only in-frame clones, some missing. The sample includes some 120,000 clones, over 60% of them seen just once. Overall study findings and caveats: Researchers reported in a later analysis that a missense DCLRE1C variant was tied to TCR beta V- and J-gene trimming. As a later analysis revealed, the rate of TCR association differed by HLA locus, with DRB1 most and HLA-C fewest. The authors excluded some V segments, including TRBV6-2 and TRBV6-3, as indistinguishable.

The CDR3 spans 18 residues. The junction had 13 bases not matched to a gene; V was cut back by 5 bases and J by 4 bases. Germline V CDR1 and CDR2: LNHNV, YYDKDF (reference sequence). This chain links TRBV15 with TRBJ2-1, with TRBD2 identical over 11 bases. The TCR was taken from a human donor in good health. The sequencing input was PBMCs. The DNA for the CDR3 is TGTGCCACCAGCGCACTCCCGGAGCTAGCGGGGGGATACAATGAGCAGTTCTTC. Its protein is CATSALPELAGGYNEQFF.